These 25 T cell receptor beta chains share one sample of origin, sequenced in a study of cytomegalovirus exposure and HLA in healthy donors. The method was immunoSEQ multiplex PCR; TCRdb's version includes in-frame clones alone and lacks a portion of them. Found here are 90,000 to 110,000 clones, roughly 86% of them singletons; the top ten hold roughly 2.2%. What was sequenced was PBMCs. These receptors all stem from a woman aged 18-29 years in good health and CMV-seronegative.

The rearrangement uses TRBV2 and TRBJ2-7; tentative D call: TRBD1 (5 bases). This CDR3 contains 13 residues. V shed 2 bases and J shed 2 bases, with 7 bases lying between them. Germline V gene sequence: CDR1 SNHLY, CDR2 FYNNEI. CDR3 DNA sequence: TGTGCCAGCAGTGAACGACAGACCTACGAGCAGTACTTC. It specifies CASSERQTYEQYF.

Turning to this clone: This may come from a read error, since a much larger clone is one base off. V and J are TRBV27 and TRBJ2-2; 10 bases align to TRBD2. Germline CDR1 is MNHEY and CDR2 is SMNVEV (reference sequence). V lost 5 bases, J lost 5 bases, and 2 bases stayed unmatched. The CDR3 covers 14 residues. CDR3 sequence: CASSASGGTGELFF. Written as DNA, the CDR3 is TGTGCCAGCAGTGCTAGCGGGGGTACCGGGGAGCTGTTTTTT.

This CDR3 is CASSLWGGVQGGLMNTEAFF. For the CDR3, the DNA is TGTGCCAGCAGTTTATGGGGGGGGGTTCAAGGCGGTCTGATGAACACTGAAGCTTTCTTT. The chain joins TRBV27 to TRBJ1-1, with a possible D match to TRBD1 (5 bases). Germline values: CDR1 MNHEY, CDR2 SMNVEV (reference sequence). V was trimmed by 1 base and J by 0 bases, leaving 24 bases between them. This CDR3 has 20 residues.

This chain links TRBV7-2 with TRBJ1-3; the match to TRBD1 covers 7 bases. V gave up 1 base and J gave up 4 bases; unmatched junction bases: 1. CDR3 length: 14 residues. Germline V gene sequence: CDR1 SGHTA, CDR2 FQGNSA. CDR3 sequence (DNA): TGTGCCAGCAGCTTAGTGACAGGGGGAAACACCATATATTTT. This gives the protein CASSLVTGGNTIYF.

J is TRBJ2-5 and V is TRBV2; tentatively, D is TRBD2 (5 bases). Trimming cost V 2 bases and J 1 base, with 11 bases left between them. The CDR3 consists of 15 residues. Germline V gene data show CDR1 as SNHLY and CDR2 as FYNNEI. The CDR3: CASSEFRRAQETQYF. Here the CDR3 DNA reads TGTGCCAGCAGTGAATTTCGGCGGGCCCAAGAGACCCAGTACTTC.

CDR3 sequence: CASSFPTGSYGYTF. CDR3 coding DNA: TGTGCCAGCAGTTTCCCTACAGGGTCCTATGGCTACACCTTC. The chain carries TRBV27 and TRBJ1-2; maybe TRBD1 (6 bases). V gave up 3 bases and J gave up 4 bases, with 12 bases separating them. Per germline, CDR1 MNHEY and CDR2 SMNVEV (reference sequence). This CDR3 has 14 amino acids.

V usage is TRBV23-1 and J usage is TRBJ1-6, with 7 positions matching TRBD1. TRBV23-1 is an ORF, and what it does is uncertain. This CDR3 region has 16 residues. After removal of 4 bases from V and 10 bases from J, the junction contained 13 bases not matched to a gene. The DNA for the CDR3 is TGCGCCAGCAGTCGTTGGGACAGTCAAGGGAGATCACCCCTCCACTTT. Translated: CASSRWDSQGRSPLHF.

In this sample, this clone turned up a few times. The chain recombines TRBV18 with TRBJ1-2; D is perhaps TRBD1 (6 bases). Germline V lookup: CDR1 KGHSH, CDR2 LQKENI. There are 14 residues in the CDR3. V lost 5 bases to trimming and J lost 6 bases, with 16 bases between them. In DNA form, the CDR3 reads TGTGCCAGCTCAGCCTCTCAGGGGACGGATGGCTACACCTTC. Translating gives CASSASQGTDGYTF.

The CDR3: CASSPGHRGRETQYF. The CDR3, as DNA: TGTGCCAGCAGCCCGGGGCACAGGGGGCGAGAGACCCAGTACTTC. The chain recombines TRBV11-2 with TRBJ2-5; 9 bases fit TRBD1. The junction had 8 bases not matched to a gene; V was cut back by 5 bases and J by 4 bases. Germline V gene data show CDR1 as SGHAT and CDR2 as FQNNGV. This CDR3 spans 15 amino acids.

This rearrangement joins TRBV15 to TRBJ1-6; 10 bases align to TRBD1. Germline trimming cut 1 base from V and 9 bases from J; bases unmatched to any gene: 3. This CDR3 has 15 residues. Per germline, CDR1 LNHNV and CDR2 YYDKDF (reference sequence). The CDR3 sequence is CATSRGDRGGSPLHF. The CDR3, as DNA: TGTGCCACCAGCAGAGGGGACAGGGGAGGTTCACCCCTCCACTTT.

The chain uses TRBV6-5 and TRBJ1-1, with D uncertain. CDR3 length equals 14 residues. Germline values: CDR1 MNHEY, CDR2 SVGAGI. The V end lost 6 bases, the J end lost 1 base, and 12 bases lay between the germline ends. The CDR3 loop is CASSLTPKNTEAFF. CDR3 DNA sequence: TGTGCCAGCAGCCTTACACCAAAGAACACTGAAGCTTTCTTT.

The CDR3 DNA is TGCAGCGTTGAAGCGGACAGCCTTTATGGCTACACCTTC. It specifies CSVEADSLYGYTF. The rearrangement uses TRBV29-1 and TRBJ1-2; possible D gene TRBD1, 6 bases. V gave up 1 base and J gave up 5 bases, with 11 bases separating them. The V gene's germline CDR1 is SQVTM and CDR2 ANQGSEA. The length of the CDR3 is 13 residues.

The rearrangement joins TRBV4-1 to TRBJ2-7; 9 bases agree with TRBD1. The CDR3 consists of 16 residues. Trimming took 4 bases from V and 3 from J; bases not matched to a gene: 10. Germline V lookup: CDR1 MGHRA, CDR2 YSYEKL. The CDR3 here is CASSRTGDRVGYEQYF. CDR3 DNA sequence: TGCGCCAGCAGCCGGACTGGGGACAGGGTTGGCTACGAGCAGTACTTC.

This clone showed up just once. This chain links TRBV6-5 with TRBJ2-1; tentatively, D is TRBD2 (5 bases). Germline lookup yields CDR1 MNHEY and CDR2 SVGAGI. V was pared by 0 bases and J by 2 bases, with 11 bases between. This CDR3 is 16 amino acids long. CDR3 DNA: TGTGCCAGCAGTTACTCGATGGCGCGGGCCTACAATGAGCAGTTCTTC. It translates to CASSYSMARAYNEQFF.

This chain uses TRBV5-6 with TRBJ1-2, with D possibly matching TRBD1 (6 bases). Germline V gives CDR1 SGHDT, CDR2 YYEEEE. Trimming stripped 4 bases from V and 4 bases from J, with 14 bases between. The length of the CDR3 is 14 residues. CDR3 bases: TGTGCCAGCAGCAAAGGACAGATCCTCTATGGCTACACCTTC. It encodes CASSKGQILYGYTF.

This sequence joins TRBV10-3 and TRBJ1-1, with 10 positions matching TRBD1. V lost 8 bases, J lost 4 bases, and 4 bases stayed unmatched. The CDR3 extends over 13 amino acids. The germline gives CDR1 ENHRY, CDR2 SYGVKD. Written as DNA, the CDR3 is TGTGCCATCGCGGGACAGGGGACCACTGAAGCTTTCTTT. Translating it yields CAIAGQGTTEAFF.

The chain recombines TRBV5-6 with TRBJ2-5; 9 bases match TRBD1. The germline gives CDR1 SGHDT, CDR2 YYEEEE. V lost 2 bases and J lost 1; bases outside the gene matches: 6. The CDR3 consists of 16 residues. The CDR3 region has the DNA TGTGCCAGCAGCTTACAGGGGGCGAGATCCCAAGAGACCCAGTACTTC. Translation: CASSLQGARSQETQYF.

The rearrangement uses TRBV10-3 and TRBJ1-1; 7 nucleotides agree with TRBD1. The V and J ends lost 7 bases and 5 bases, in that order; junction bases with no gene match: 10. The CDR3 totals 14 residues. Germline V lookup: CDR1 ENHRY, CDR2 SYGVKD. In nucleotides, the CDR3 is TGTGCCATCACCGCTACAGGGGTACGGACTGAAGCTTTCTTT. Encoded protein: CAITATGVRTEAFF.

The chain carries TRBV5-1 and TRBJ2-2, with 9 bases fitting TRBD1. Trimming removed 3 bases from V and 2 bases from J; junction bases left unmatched: 2. The CDR3 consists of 15 residues. Germline assignment: CDR1 SGHRS and CDR2 YFSETQ. The CDR3 protein is CASSSQGANTGELFF. For the CDR3, the DNA is TGCGCCAGCAGCTCACAGGGGGCCAACACCGGGGAGCTGTTTTTT.

The count of this clone is one. The V gene is TRBV2, the J gene TRBJ2-7, with TRBD2 matching 8 bases. J gave up 3 bases and V 6 bases, and 10 bases lay outside the gene matches. The CDR3 length is 15 residues. Germline loops: CDR1 SNHLY, CDR2 FYNNEI. The CDR3, as DNA: TGTGCCAGCAGGGACAGCGGGAGATCCCTCTACGAGCAGTACTTC. It specifies CASRDSGRSLYEQYF.

The chain employs TRBV13 and TRBJ1-4, with TRBD1 matching over 8 bases. V lost 0 bases, J lost 6 bases, and 6 bases stayed unmatched. The CDR3 runs to 16 residues. Germline CDR1 is PRHDT and CDR2 is FYEKMQ (reference sequence). CDR3 amino acids: CASSLGGAGGDEKLFF. CDR3 nucleotides: TGTGCCAGCAGCTTAGGCGGAGCAGGGGGCGATGAAAAACTGTTTTTT. The variable domain in full, completed from reference TRBV13 and TRBJ1-4, reads AAGVIQSPRHLIKEKRETATLKCYPIPRHDTVYWYQQGPGQDPQFLISFYEKMQSDKGSIPDRFSAQQFSDYHSELNMSSLELGDSALYFCASSLGGAGGDEKLFFGSGTQLSVL.

The table lists this clone with a count of one. The chain has TRBV28 and TRBJ2-7, with D tentatively TRBD1 (7 bases). V was cut by 4 bases and J by 6 bases, with 16 bases left in between. This CDR3 contains 14 residues. CDR1 and CDR2 (germline): MDHEN, SYDVKM. CDR3 residues: CASSSWQGGGEQYF. In DNA, the CDR3 is TGTGCCAGCAGTTCCTGGCAGGGGGGCGGCGAGCAGTACTTC.

This clone showed up just a few times. The genes are TRBV11-2 and TRBJ2-5, with a tentative D call TRBD2 (7 bases). Germline CDR1 and CDR2: SGHAT and FQNNGV. The CDR3 is made up of 14 amino acids. V shed 1 base and J shed 9 bases, with 15 bases lying between them. CDR3 sequence (DNA): TGTGCCAGCAGCTTAGGGGAGGGGGGGTTCGCCCAGTACTTC. Amino acids: CASSLGEGGFAQYF.

In this sample, this clone turned up a few times. The V gene is TRBV6-5, the J gene TRBJ2-7; TRBD2 is a possible D gene (5 bases). V was clipped by 2 bases and J by 9 bases, with 8 bases between them. CDR1 and CDR2 from the germline V gene are MNHEY and SVGAGI. This CDR3 has 11 amino acids. CDR3 sequence (DNA): TGTGCCAGCAGTTACGGCGGAGGGCAGTACTTC. Translating it yields CASSYGGGQYF.

The V and J genes are TRBV6-5 and TRBJ1-5; D is unclear. V gave up 0 bases and J gave up 3 bases, with 6 bases separating them. The CDR3 covers 14 residues. CDR1 MNHEY and CDR2 SVGAGI come from the germline V gene. As DNA, the CDR3 is TGTGCCAGCAGTTACTCGAGAGCCAATCAGCCCCAGCATTTT. It encodes CASSYSRANQPQHF.